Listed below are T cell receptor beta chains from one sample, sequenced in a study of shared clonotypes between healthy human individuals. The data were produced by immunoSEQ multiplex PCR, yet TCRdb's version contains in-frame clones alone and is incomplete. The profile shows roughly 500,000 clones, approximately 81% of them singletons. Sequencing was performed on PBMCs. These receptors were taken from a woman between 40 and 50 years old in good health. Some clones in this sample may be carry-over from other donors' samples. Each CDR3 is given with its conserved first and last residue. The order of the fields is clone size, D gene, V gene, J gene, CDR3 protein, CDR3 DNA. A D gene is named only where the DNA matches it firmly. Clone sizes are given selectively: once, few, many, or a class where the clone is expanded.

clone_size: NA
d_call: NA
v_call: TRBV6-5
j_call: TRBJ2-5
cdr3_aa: CASSSPGPGGETQYF
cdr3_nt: TGTGCCAGCAGTTCCCCGGGACCCGGGGGAGAGACCCAGTACTTC

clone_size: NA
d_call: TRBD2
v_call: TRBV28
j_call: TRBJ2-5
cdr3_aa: CASRFGLAGGPLETQYF
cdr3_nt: TGTGCCAGCAGGTTCGGACTAGCGGGAGGGCCGTTAGAGACCCAGTACTTC

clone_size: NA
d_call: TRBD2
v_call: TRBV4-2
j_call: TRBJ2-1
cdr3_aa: CASSRVKTSGYNEQFF
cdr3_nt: TGTGCCAGCAGCCGAGTCAAGACTAGCGGCTACAATGAGCAGTTCTTC

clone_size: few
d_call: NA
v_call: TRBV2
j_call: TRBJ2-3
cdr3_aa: CASMEVGGPTDTQYF
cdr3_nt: TGTGCCAGCATGGAAGTCGGGGGCCCCACAGATACGCAGTATTTT

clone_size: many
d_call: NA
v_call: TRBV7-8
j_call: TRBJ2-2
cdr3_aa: CASSTRTALNTGELFF
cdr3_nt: TGTGCCAGCAGCACACGGACGGCGCTGAACACCGGGGAGCTGTTTTTT

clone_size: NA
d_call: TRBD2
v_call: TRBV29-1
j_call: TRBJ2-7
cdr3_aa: CSVEGSGSHEQYF
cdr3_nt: TGCAGCGTTGAAGGAAGCGGGAGCCACGAGCAGTACTTC

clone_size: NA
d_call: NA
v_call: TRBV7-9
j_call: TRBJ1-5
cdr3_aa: CASSLVAQPQHF
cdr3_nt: TGTGCCAGCAGCTTAGTGGCTCAGCCCCAGCATTTT

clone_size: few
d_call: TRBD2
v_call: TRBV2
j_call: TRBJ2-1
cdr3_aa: CASSGTSGYNEQFF
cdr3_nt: TGTGCCAGCAGTGGGACTAGCGGCTACAATGAGCAGTTCTTC

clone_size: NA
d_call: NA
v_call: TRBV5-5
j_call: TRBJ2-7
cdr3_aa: CASSQGSGTYEQYF
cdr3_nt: TGCGCCAGCAGCCAAGGTAGCGGAACCTACGAGCAGTACTTC

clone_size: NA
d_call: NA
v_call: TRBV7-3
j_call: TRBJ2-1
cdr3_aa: CASSPARQRYNEQFF
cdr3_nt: TGTGCCAGCAGCCCCGCGCGACAGAGATACAATGAGCAGTTCTTC

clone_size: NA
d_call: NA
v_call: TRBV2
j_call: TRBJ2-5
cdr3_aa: CASSRGRGETQYF
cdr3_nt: TGTGCCAGCAGTAGAGGCAGAGGGGAGACCCAGTACTTC

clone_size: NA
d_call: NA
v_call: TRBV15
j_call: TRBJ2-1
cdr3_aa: CATSRRGAGYPNEQFF
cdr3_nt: TGTGCCACCAGCAGGAGAGGGGCGGGCTACCCAAATGAGCAGTTCTTC

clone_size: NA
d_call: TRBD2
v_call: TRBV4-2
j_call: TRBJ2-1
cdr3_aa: CASSQEATRAGGSNNEQFF
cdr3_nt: TGTGCCAGCAGCCAAGAGGCCACACGGGCGGGGGGGTCTAACAATGAGCAGTTCTTC

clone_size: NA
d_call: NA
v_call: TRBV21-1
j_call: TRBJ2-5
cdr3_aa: CASSKKGPDSLETQYF
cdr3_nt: TGTGCCAGCAGCAAAAAAGGTCCGGACTCGCTAGAGACCCAGTACTTC

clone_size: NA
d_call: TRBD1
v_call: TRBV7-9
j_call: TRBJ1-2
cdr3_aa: CASIRTGTYGYTF
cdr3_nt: TGTGCCAGCATTAGGACAGGGACCTATGGCTACACCTTC

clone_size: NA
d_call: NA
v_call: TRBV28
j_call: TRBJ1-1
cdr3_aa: CASSLWQGLNTEAFF
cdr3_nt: TGTGCCAGCAGTTTATGGCAGGGGCTGAACACTGAAGCTTTCTTT

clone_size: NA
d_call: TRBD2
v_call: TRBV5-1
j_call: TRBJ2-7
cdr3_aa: CASSTGTTQERGEQYF
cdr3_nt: TGCGCCAGCAGCACCGGGACTACCCAAGAGAGAGGCGAGCAGTACTTC

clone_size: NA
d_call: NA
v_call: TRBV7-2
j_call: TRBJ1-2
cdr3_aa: CASSSREGGYTF
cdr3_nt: TGTGCCAGCAGCAGCCGGGAAGGTGGCTACACCTTC

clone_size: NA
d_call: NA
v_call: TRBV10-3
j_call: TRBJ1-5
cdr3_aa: CAIRDTGDDQPQHF
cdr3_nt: TGTGCCATCAGGGATACTGGGGACGATCAGCCCCAGCATTTT

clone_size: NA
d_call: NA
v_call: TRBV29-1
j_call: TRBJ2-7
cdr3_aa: CSGGGQYEQYF
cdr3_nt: TGCAGCGGGGGGGGACAGTACGAGCAGTACTTC

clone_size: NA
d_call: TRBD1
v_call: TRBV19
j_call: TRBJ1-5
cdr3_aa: CASSPQGGYQPQHF
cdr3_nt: TGTGCCAGTAGTCCCCAGGGGGGTTACCAGCCCCAGCATTTT

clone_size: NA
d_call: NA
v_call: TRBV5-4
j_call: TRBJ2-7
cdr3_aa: CANSSGARAYEQYF
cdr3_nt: TGTGCCAACAGCTCCGGGGCTAGGGCCTACGAGCAGTACTTC

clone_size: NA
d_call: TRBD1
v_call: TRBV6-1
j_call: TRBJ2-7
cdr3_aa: CASSLGQGAYEQYF
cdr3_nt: TGTGCCAGCAGCCTCGGACAGGGGGCATACGAGCAGTACTTC